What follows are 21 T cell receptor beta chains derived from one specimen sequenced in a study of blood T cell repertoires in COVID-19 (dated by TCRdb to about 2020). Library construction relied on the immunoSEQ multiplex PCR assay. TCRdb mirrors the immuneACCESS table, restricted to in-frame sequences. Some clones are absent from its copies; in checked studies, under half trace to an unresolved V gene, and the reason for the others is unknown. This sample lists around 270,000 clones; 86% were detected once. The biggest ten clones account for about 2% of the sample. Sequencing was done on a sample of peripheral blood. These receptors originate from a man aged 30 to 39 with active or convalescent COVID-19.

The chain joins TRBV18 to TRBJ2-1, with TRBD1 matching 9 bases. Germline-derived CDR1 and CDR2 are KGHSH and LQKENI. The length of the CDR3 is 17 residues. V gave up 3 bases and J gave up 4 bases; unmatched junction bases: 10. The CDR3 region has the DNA TGTGCCAGCTCACCTTACCTTGACAGGGGGGAGTACAATGAGCAGTTCTTC. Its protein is CASSPYLDRGEYNEQFF.

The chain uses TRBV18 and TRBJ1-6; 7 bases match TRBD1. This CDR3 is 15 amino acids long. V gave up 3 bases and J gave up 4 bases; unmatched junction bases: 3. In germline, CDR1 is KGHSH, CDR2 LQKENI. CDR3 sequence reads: CASSPRQGYNSPLHF. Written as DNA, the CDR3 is TGTGCCAGCTCACCGCGACAGGGATATAATTCACCCCTCCACTTT.

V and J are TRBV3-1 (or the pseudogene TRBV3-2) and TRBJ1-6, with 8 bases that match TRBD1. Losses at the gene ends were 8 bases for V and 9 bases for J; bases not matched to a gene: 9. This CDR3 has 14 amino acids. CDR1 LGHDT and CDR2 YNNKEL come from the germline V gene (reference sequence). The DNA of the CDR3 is TGTGCCAGCCGCCTGACAGGGGCCGGTTCACCCCTCCACTTT. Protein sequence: CASRLTGAGSPLHF.

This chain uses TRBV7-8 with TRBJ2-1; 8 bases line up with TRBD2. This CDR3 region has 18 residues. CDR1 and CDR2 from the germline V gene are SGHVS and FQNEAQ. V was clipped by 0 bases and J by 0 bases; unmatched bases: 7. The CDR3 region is CASSLAPGGTYSYNEQFF. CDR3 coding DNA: TGTGCCAGCAGCTTAGCGCCGGGGGGGACCTACTCCTACAATGAGCAGTTCTTC.

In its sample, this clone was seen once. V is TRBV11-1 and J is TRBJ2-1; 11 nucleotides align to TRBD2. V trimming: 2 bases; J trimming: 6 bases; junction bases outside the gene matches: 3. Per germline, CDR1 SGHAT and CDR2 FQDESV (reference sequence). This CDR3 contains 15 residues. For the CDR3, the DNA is TGTGCCAGCAGCTTAAGGCTAGCGGGAGGCAATGAGCAGTTCTTC. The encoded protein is CASSLRLAGGNEQFF.

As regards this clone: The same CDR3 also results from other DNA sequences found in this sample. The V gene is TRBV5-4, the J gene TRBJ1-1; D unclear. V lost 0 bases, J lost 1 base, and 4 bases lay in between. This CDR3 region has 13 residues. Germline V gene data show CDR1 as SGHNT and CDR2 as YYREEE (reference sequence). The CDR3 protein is CASSLGRNTEAFF. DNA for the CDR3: TGTGCCAGCAGCTTGGGCAGGAACACTGAAGCTTTCTTT.

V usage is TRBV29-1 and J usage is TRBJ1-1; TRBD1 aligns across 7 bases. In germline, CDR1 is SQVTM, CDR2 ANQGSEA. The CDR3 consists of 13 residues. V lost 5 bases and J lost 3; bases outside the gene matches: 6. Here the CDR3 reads CSVNRGRYTEAFF. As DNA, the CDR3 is TGCAGCGTTAACAGGGGAAGGTACACTGAAGCTTTCTTT.

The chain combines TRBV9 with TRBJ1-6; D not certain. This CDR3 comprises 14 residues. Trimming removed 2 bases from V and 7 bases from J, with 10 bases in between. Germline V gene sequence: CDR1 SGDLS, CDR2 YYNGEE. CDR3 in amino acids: CASSVEGTNSPLHF. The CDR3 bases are TGTGCCAGCAGCGTCGAGGGTACGAATTCACCCCTCCACTTT.

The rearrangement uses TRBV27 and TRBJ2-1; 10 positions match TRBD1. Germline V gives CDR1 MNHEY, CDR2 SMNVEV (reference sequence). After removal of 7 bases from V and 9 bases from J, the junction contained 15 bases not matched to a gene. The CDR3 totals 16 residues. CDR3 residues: CASTQPGTGVVGEQFF. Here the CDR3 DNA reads TGTGCCAGCACCCAACCCGGGACAGGGGTGGTAGGTGAGCAGTTCTTC.

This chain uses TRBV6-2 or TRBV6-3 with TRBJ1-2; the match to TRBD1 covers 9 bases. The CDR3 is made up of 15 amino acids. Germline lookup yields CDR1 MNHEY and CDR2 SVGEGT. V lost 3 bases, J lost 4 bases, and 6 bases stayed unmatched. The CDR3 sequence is CASSYSGTGFYGYTF. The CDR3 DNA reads TGTGCCAGCAGTTATTCCGGGACAGGGTTCTATGGCTACACCTTC.

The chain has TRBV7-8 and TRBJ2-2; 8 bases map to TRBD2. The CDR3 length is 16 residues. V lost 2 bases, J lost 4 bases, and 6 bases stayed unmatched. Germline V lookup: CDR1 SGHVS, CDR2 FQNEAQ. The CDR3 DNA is TGTGCCAGCAGCTTAAATAGCGGGGTTGTCACCGGGGAGCTGTTTTTT. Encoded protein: CASSLNSGVVTGELFF.

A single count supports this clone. This CDR3 is CASSPDRKLKNEQFF. The CDR3 nucleotides read TGTGCCAGCAGTCCAGACAGAAAGCTTAAGAATGAGCAGTTCTTC. The chain employs TRBV9 and TRBJ2-1, with D perhaps matching TRBD1 (5 bases). Germline-derived CDR1 and CDR2 are SGDLS and YYNGEE. The CDR3 is 15 amino acids. V was trimmed by 5 bases and J by 7 bases, leaving 19 bases between them.

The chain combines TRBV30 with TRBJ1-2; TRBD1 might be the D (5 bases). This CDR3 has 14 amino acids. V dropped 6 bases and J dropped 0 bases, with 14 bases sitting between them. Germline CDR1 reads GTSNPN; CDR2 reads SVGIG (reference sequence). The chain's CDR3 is CACIGQAANYGYTF. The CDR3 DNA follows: TGTGCCTGTATAGGACAAGCCGCTAACTATGGCTACACCTTC.

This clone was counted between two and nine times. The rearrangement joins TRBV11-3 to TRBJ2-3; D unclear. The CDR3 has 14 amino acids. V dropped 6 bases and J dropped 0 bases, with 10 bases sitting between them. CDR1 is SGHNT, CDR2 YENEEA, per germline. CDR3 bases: TGTGCCAGCAGTACTGGTCCTAGCACAGATACGCAGTATTTT. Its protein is CASSTGPSTDTQYF. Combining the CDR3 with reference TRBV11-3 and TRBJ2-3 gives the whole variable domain EAGVVQSPRYKIIEKKQPVAFWCNPISGHNTLYWYLQNLGQGPELLIRYENEEAVDDSQLPKDRFSAERLKGVDSTLKIQPAELGDSAVYLCASSTGPSTDTQYFGPGTRLTVL.

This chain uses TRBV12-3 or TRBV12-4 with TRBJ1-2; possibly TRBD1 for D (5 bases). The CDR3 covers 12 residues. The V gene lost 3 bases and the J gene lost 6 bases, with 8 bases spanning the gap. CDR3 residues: CASSLGLDGYTF. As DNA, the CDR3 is TGTGCCAGCAGTTTGGGGCTGGATGGCTACACCTTC.

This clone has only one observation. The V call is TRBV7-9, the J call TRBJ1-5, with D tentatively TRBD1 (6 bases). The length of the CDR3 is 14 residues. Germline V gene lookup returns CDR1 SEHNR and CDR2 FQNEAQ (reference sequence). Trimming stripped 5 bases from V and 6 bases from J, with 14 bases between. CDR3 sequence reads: CASSNAGGGQPQHF. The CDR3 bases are TGTGCCAGCAGCAACGCGGGGGGCGGTCAGCCCCAGCATTTT.

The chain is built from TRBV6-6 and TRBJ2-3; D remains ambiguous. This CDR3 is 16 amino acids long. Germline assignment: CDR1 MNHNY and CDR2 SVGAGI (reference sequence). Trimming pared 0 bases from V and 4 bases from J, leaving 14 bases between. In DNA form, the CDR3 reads TGTGCCAGCAGTTACTCTTTTGGGCAGGCCCCAGATACGCAGTATTTT. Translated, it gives CASSYSFGQAPDTQYF.

The CDR3 region is CASSLIGGQKENTEAFF. CDR3 DNA: TGTGCCAGCAGCTTGATAGGCGGGCAGAAAGAGAACACTGAAGCTTTCTTT. The chain recombines TRBV7-6 with TRBJ1-1; D unresolved. Looked up from germline, CDR1 is SGHVS and CDR2 is FNYEAQ. Trimming stripped 3 bases from V and 1 base from J, with 18 bases between. The CDR3 has 17 amino acids.

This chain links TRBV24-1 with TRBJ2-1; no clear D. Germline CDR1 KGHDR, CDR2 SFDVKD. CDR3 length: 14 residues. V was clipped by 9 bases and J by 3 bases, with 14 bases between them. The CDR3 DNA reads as TGTGCCACCGGTCATCTGGTAGTCTACAATGAGCAGTTCTTC. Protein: CATGHLVVYNEQFF.

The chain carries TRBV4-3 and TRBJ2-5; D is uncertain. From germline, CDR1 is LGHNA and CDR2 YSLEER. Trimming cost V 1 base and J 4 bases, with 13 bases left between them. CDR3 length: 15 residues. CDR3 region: CASSQGNIAPETQYF. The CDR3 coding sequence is TGCGCCAGCAGCCAAGGAAATATAGCCCCAGAGACCCAGTACTTC.

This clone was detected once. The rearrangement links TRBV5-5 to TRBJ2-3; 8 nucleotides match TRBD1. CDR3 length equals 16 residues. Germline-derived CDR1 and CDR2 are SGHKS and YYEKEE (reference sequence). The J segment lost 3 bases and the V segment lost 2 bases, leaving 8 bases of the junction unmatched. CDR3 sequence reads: CASSLKRTGLTDTQYF. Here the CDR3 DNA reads TGTGCCAGCAGCTTAAAGAGGACAGGGTTGACAGATACGCAGTATTTT.